The present TCR beta chain was sequenced within a study of T cells in localized non-small cell lung cancer. Overall study results and limits: For the top 100 tumor clones, a median about 57 also appeared in adjacent lung.

This clone was found once. The antigen remains unidentified. Germline assignment: CDR1 MGHRA and CDR2 YSYEKL. Unmatched junction bases numbered 13, after V lost 1 base and J lost 10 bases. CDR3 length: 16 amino acids. Assay used: immunoSEQ multiplex PCR; TCRdb lists only in-frame clones, some missing. The repertoire consists of around 36,000 clones, with 65% to 90% occurring once and the leading ten covering approximately 7.4%. Sequenced here: peripheral blood mononuclear cells, sampled before any cancer treatment. The origin of this receptor is a male donor at least 60 years old with stage II lung adenocarcinoma. This chain joins TRBV4-1 and TRBJ2-1; 7 bases match TRBD2. CDR3 nucleotides: TGCGCCAGCAGCCAAGCAGCTAGCGGTGCTCTCGGGGAGCAGTTCTTC. Protein: CASSQAASGALGEQFF.